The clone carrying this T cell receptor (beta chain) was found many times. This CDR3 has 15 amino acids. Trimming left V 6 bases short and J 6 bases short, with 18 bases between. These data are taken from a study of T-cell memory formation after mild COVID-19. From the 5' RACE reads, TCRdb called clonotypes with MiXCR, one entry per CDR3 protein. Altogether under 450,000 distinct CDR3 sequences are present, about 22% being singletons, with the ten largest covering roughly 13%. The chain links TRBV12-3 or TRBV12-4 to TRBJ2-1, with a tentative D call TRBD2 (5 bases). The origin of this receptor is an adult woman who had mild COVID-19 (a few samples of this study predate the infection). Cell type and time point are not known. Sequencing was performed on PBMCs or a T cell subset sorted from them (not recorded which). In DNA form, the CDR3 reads TGTGCCAGCAGCTCTACTGGGCTAGCTAGCAATGAGCAGTTCTTC. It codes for CASSSTGLASNEQFF.